These 16 T cell receptor beta chains came from one sample sequenced in a study of cytomegalovirus exposure and HLA in healthy donors. Assay: immunoSEQ multiplex PCR; the TCRdb copy retains only in-frame clones and omits some. This table has 120,000 or so clones, 85% to 90% appearing once. Sequenced: PBMCs. The receptor source for this set is a young woman in good health and CMV-seronegative.

This chain connects TRBV19 to TRBJ2-4, with 7 bases matching TRBD2. J was trimmed by 6 bases and V by 2 bases; bases with no gene match: 4. The CDR3 loop spans 14 amino acids. Per germline, CDR1 LNHDA and CDR2 SQIVND (reference sequence). The CDR3 DNA reads TGTGCCAGTAGTATATCCAAGCGGGGAAACATTCAGTACTTC. This gives the protein CASSISKRGNIQYF.

The chain is built from TRBV10-1 and TRBJ2-1, with D maybe TRBD2 (6 bases). This CDR3 is 14 amino acids long. The V end was cut by 6 bases, the J end by 0 bases, with 9 bases between. Germline CDR1 and CDR2: WNHNN and SYGVQD (reference sequence). CDR3 in amino acids: CASRPSDSYNEQFF. CDR3 sequence (DNA): TGCGCCAGCAGACCTAGCGACTCCTACAATGAGCAGTTCTTC.

The V gene is TRBV5-4, the J gene TRBJ2-3; D might be TRBD2 (6 bases). CDR3 length equals 15 residues. Germline CDR1 is SGHNT and CDR2 is YYREEE (reference sequence). The germline V and J ends were trimmed by 4 bases and 4 bases, with 16 bases remaining between them. CDR3 sequence (DNA): TGTGCCAGCAGCCGTCGCCAGGGAGGATCAGATACGCAGTATTTT. Amino acid sequence: CASSRRQGGSDTQYF.

This chain uses TRBV15 with TRBJ2-5; possible D gene TRBD2, 6 bases. This CDR3 spans 15 amino acids. Germline V gene sequence: CDR1 LNHNV, CDR2 YYDKDF (reference sequence). Trimming removed 3 bases at V and 1 base at J, with 12 bases between. CDR3 amino acids: CATSSGRGVQETQYF. As DNA, the CDR3 is TGTGCCACCAGCAGCGGGAGAGGGGTCCAAGAGACCCAGTACTTC. Complete variable domain (other parts from reference TRBV15 and TRBJ2-5): DAMVIQNPRYQVTQFGKPVTLSCSQTLNHNVMYWYQQKSSQAPKLLFHYYDKDFNNEADTPDNFQSRRPNTSFCFLDIRSPGLGDTAMYLCATSSGRGVQETQYFGPGTRLLVL.

V and J are TRBV5-4 and TRBJ2-7, with TRBD2 identical over 11 bases. J gave up 2 bases and V 4 bases, and 5 bases lay outside the gene matches. The CDR3 spans 15 residues. In germline, CDR1 is SGHNT, CDR2 YYREEE (reference sequence). CDR3 protein: CASSPATSGTYEQYF. DNA for the CDR3: TGTGCCAGCAGCCCGGCGACTAGCGGGACCTACGAGCAGTACTTC.

This sequence joins TRBV9 and TRBJ1-2; no clear D gene. The CDR3 length is 16 residues. Looked up from germline, CDR1 is SGDLS and CDR2 is YYNGEE. V was shortened by 1 base and J by 8 bases, with 21 bases between the two germline ends. CDR3 region: CASSVKARVLESGYTF. The CDR3 coding sequence is TGTGCCAGCAGCGTAAAGGCGAGGGTGCTAGAGAGCGGCTACACCTTC.

In this sample, this clone turned up once. The CDR3 coding sequence is TGTGCCACTAGGAACCCCGGGGGCTATGGCTACACCTTC. This codes for CATRNPGGYGYTF. V usage is TRBV6-5 and J usage is TRBJ1-2; D might be TRBD1 (5 bases). CDR3 length: 13 residues. Trimming removed 10 bases from V and 4 bases from J, with 16 bases in between. In germline, CDR1 is MNHEY, CDR2 SVGAGI.

This chain uses TRBV5-1 with TRBJ2-7; D is possibly TRBD1 (6 bases). Between the trimmed V and J ends, which lost 0 bases and 7 bases, there was a span of 14 bases. Germline loops: CDR1 SGHRS, CDR2 YFSETQ. The CDR3 loop spans 14 amino acids. CDR3 sequence: CASSLEQGLGEQYV. The CDR3 nucleotides read TGCGCCAGCAGCTTGGAACAGGGCCTGGGGGAGCAGTACGTC.

The V call is TRBV25-1, the J call TRBJ2-7; 7 nucleotides agree with TRBD2. The V gene end was trimmed by 6 bases and the J gene end by 6 bases; junction bases not matched to a gene: 8. Germline loops: CDR1 MGHDK, CDR2 SYGVNS. The CDR3 sequence is 13 residues long. The CDR3 region is CASSQAGSGEQYF. The DNA for the CDR3 is TGTGCCAGCAGCCAAGCGGGAAGTGGCGAGCAGTACTTC.

The rearrangement uses TRBV4-2 and TRBJ2-7; 9 bases line up with TRBD2. This CDR3 is 18 amino acids long. The V and J ends lost 0 bases and 3 bases, in that order; junction bases with no gene match: 12. The germline CDR1 and CDR2 sequences are LGHNA and YNFKEQ. The CDR3 region is CASSQEEGLARSGYEQYF. CDR3 coding DNA: TGTGCCAGCAGCCAAGAGGAGGGACTAGCTCGGTCGGGCTACGAGCAGTACTTC.

The chain carries TRBV18 and TRBJ2-2; D call uncertain. Trimming cost V 3 bases and J 5 bases, with 7 bases left between them. The CDR3 runs 13 residues. Germline loops: CDR1 KGHSH, CDR2 LQKENI. The CDR3 here is CASSPQATGELFF. CDR3 bases: TGTGCCAGCTCACCTCAGGCGACCGGGGAGCTGTTTTTT. Full variable domain (missing parts from reference TRBV18 and TRBJ2-2): NAGVMQNPRHLVRRRGQEARLRCSPMKGHSHVYWYRQLPEEGLKFMVYLQKENIIDESGMPKERFSAEFPKEGPSILRIQQVVRGDSAAYFCASSPQATGELFFGEGSRLTVL.

This clone was recorded once. The CDR3: CSVRGTYGYTF. CDR3 in DNA: TGCAGCGTTAGGGGGACCTATGGCTACACCTTC. The chain combines TRBV29-1 with TRBJ1-2; maybe TRBD1 (6 bases). The V end was cut by 5 bases, the J end by 4 bases, with 8 bases between. The CDR3 is 11 residues long. Germline V lookup: CDR1 SQVTM, CDR2 ANQGSEA.

The chain recombines TRBV2 with TRBJ2-1; the match to TRBD2 covers 11 bases. Germline CDR1 SNHLY, CDR2 FYNNEI. The CDR3 consists of 17 residues. Unmatched junction bases numbered 16, after V lost 5 bases and J lost 10 bases. CDR3 in amino acids: CASSPYLLAGEGGEQFF. The CDR3 coding sequence is TGTGCCAGCAGTCCTTACCTACTAGCGGGGGAGGGTGGGGAGCAGTTCTTC.

The chain has TRBV5-1 and TRBJ1-1; tentative D call: TRBD1 (6 bases). V was shortened by 4 bases and J by 2 bases, with 21 bases between the two germline ends. Per germline, CDR1 SGHRS and CDR2 YFSETQ. The CDR3 runs 17 residues. The CDR3 sequence: CASSGGTRGGVNTEAFF. The CDR3 nucleotides are TGCGCCAGCAGCGGAGGGACCAGGGGAGGGGTAAACACTGAAGCTTTCTTT.

The chain recombines TRBV28 with TRBJ1-1; 8 positions agree with TRBD1. The germline V gene has CDR1 MDHEN and CDR2 SYDVKM. The V gene end was trimmed by 1 base and the J gene end by 9 bases; junction bases not matched to a gene: 1. This CDR3 has 12 residues. The CDR3: CASSLYRGKAFF. DNA of the CDR3: TGTGCCAGCAGTTTATACAGGGGGAAAGCTTTCTTT. The complete variable domain, with remaining parts taken from reference TRBV28 and TRBJ1-1, reads DVKVTQSSRYLVKRTGEKVFLECVQDMDHENMFWYRQDPGLGLRLIYFSYDVKMKEKGDIPEGYSVSREKKERFSLILESASTNQTSMYLCASSLYRGKAFFGQGTRLTVV.

About this clone: An end of the junction does not agree with germline; a read error may underlie this. The rearrangement uses TRBV25-1 and TRBJ2-2; D remains ambiguous. The CDR3 spans 14 residues. The germline CDR1 and CDR2 sequences are MGHDK and SYGVNS. CDR3 amino acids: CASSGQAKTGELFF. The DNA of the CDR3 is TGTGCCAGCAGTGGCCAGGCGAAGACCGGGGAGCTGTTTTTT.